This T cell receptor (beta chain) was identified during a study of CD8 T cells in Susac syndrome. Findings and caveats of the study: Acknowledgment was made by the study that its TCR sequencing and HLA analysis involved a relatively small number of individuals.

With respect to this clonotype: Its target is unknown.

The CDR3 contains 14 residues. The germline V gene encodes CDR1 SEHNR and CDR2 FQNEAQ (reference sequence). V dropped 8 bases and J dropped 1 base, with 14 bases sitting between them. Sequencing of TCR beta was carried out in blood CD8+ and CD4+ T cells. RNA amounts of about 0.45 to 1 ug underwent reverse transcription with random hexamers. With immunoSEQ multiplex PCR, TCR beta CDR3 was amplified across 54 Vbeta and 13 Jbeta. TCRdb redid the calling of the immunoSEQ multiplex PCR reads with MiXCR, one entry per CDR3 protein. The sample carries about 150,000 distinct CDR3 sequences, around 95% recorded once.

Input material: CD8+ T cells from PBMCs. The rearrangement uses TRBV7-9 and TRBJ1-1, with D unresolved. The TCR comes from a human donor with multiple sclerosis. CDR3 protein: CASGPDGENTEAFF. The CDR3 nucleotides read TGTGCCAGCGGACCGGACGGGGAGAACACTGAAGCTTTCTTT.